The 19 T cell receptor beta chains listed next were all sequenced from one sample in a study of blood T cell repertoires in COVID-19. Repertoires were generated with immunoSEQ multiplex PCR, while TCRdb's copy carries only in-frame clones and drops some. The table has 40,000 or so clones, roughly 85% seen once. The sequenced material came from peripheral blood. The origin of the receptors is a woman in her 70s in a cohort sampled during active COVID-19.

This clone was recorded a few times. CDR3 sequence reads: CASSFETDSTEAFF. The CDR3, as DNA: TGTGCCAGCAGCTTTGAGACAGACTCCACTGAAGCTTTCTTT. The chain has TRBV7-9 and TRBJ1-1; D is possibly TRBD1 (5 bases). V was shortened by 3 bases and J by 4 bases, with 12 bases between the two germline ends. The CDR3 is 14 amino acids. Germline CDR1 SEHNR, CDR2 FQNEAQ (reference sequence). The full variable domain, in which reference TRBV7-9 and TRBJ1-1 provide the parts outside the CDR3, is DTGVSQNPRHKITKRGQNVTFRCDPISEHNRLYWYRQTLGQGPEFLTYFQNEAQLEKSRLLSDRFSAERPKGSFSTLEIQRTEQGDSAMYLCASSFETDSTEAFFGQGTRLTVV.

This chain joins TRBV6-5 and TRBJ2-5; a weak D match, TRBD1 (6 bases). V lost 4 bases, J lost 5 bases, and 14 bases lay in between. This CDR3 is built from 14 residues. Germline lookup yields CDR1 MNHEY and CDR2 SVGAGI. CDR3 nucleotide sequence: TGTGCCAGCAGTTGGGGGCGAGCAGGGGAGACCCAGTACTTC. This gives the protein CASSWGRAGETQYF.

This clone was observed once. J is TRBJ2-3 and V is TRBV24-1; 11 bases agree with TRBD2. This CDR3 has 14 amino acids. The V gene end was trimmed by 6 bases and the J gene end by 4 bases; junction bases not matched to a gene: 2. In germline, CDR1 is KGHDR, CDR2 SFDVKD. CDR3 coding DNA: TGTGCCACCAGTTTAGCGGGAGGGCCAGATACGCAGTATTTT. Amino acids: CATSLAGGPDTQYF.

The gene calls are TRBV5-1 and TRBJ2-3; possible D gene TRBD1, 6 bases. This CDR3 comprises 14 residues. Germline assignment: CDR1 SGHRS and CDR2 YFSETQ. The V gene lost 4 bases and the J gene lost 2 bases, with 11 bases spanning the gap. CDR3 amino acids: CASSPGQITDTQYF. The CDR3 DNA sequence: TGCGCCAGCAGCCCGGGACAAATCACAGATACGCAGTATTTT.

This chain connects TRBV13 to TRBJ1-1; D unresolved. CDR1 is PRHDT and CDR2 is FYEKMQ in the germline V gene (reference sequence). The V end was cut by 4 bases, the J end by 6 bases, with 15 bases between. The CDR3 extends over 14 amino acids. CDR3 sequence: CASSSNGVRAEAFF. In DNA, the CDR3 is TGTGCCAGCAGCTCTAACGGGGTGAGGGCTGAAGCTTTCTTT.

This clone came up once. The CDR3 reads CASSYSKQDYEQYF. The CDR3 region has the DNA TGTGCCAGCAGTTACTCGAAACAGGACTACGAGCAGTACTTC. The genes are TRBV6-5 and TRBJ2-7, with D tentatively TRBD1 (5 bases). The germline V gene has CDR1 MNHEY and CDR2 SVGAGI. V dropped 0 bases and J dropped 3 bases, with 9 bases sitting between them. This CDR3 has 14 amino acids.

The J gene is TRBJ2-3, the V gene TRBV11-2; 8 nucleotides align to TRBD1. The V gene end was trimmed by 2 bases and the J gene end by 5 bases; junction bases not matched to a gene: 6. Per the germline V gene, CDR1 is SGHAT and CDR2 is FQNNGV. This CDR3 is built from 15 residues. The DNA for the CDR3 is TGTGCCAGCAGCTTAATGGCAGGGGGCTTAGATACGCAGTATTTT. Its protein is CASSLMAGGLDTQYF.

This sequence joins TRBV5-1 and TRBJ2-5, with D maybe TRBD1 (6 bases). Germline assignment: CDR1 SGHRS and CDR2 YFSETQ. Trimming took off 4 bases at V and 7 bases at J, with 23 bases between the two ends. The CDR3 has 16 amino acids. CDR3 in DNA: TGCGCCAGCAGCATCGTAACAGGGCCAGTAGAGGGGACCCAGTACTTC. Translating gives CASSIVTGPVEGTQYF.

The genes are TRBV25-1 and TRBJ2-7; perhaps TRBD1 as D (6 bases). Trimming left V 6 bases short and J 2 bases short, with 8 bases between. CDR3 length equals 12 residues. In germline, CDR1 is MGHDK, CDR2 SYGVNS. Here the CDR3 DNA reads TGTGCCAGCAGACAGGGCACCTACGAGCAGTACTTC. It is translated as CASRQGTYEQYF.

The rearrangement links TRBV7-9 to TRBJ2-3, with 9 bases matching TRBD1. Looked up from germline, CDR1 is SEHNR and CDR2 is FQNEAQ (reference sequence). V dropped 5 bases and J dropped 0; count of bases not matched to a gene: 3. The CDR3 is made up of 15 amino acids. CDR3 nucleotides: TGTGCCAGCAGCCCAGGACAGGGGAGCACAGATACGCAGTATTTT. This sequence encodes CASSPGQGSTDTQYF. The full variable domain, its missing parts supplied by reference TRBV7-9 and TRBJ2-3, is DTGVSQNPRHKITKRGQNVTFRCDPISEHNRLYWYRQTLGQGPEFLTYFQNEAQLEKSRLLSDRFSAERPKGSFSTLEIQRTEQGDSAMYLCASSPGQGSTDTQYFGPGTRLTVL.

This clone was seen once. The J gene is TRBJ2-4, the V gene TRBV28, with 11 bases matching TRBD2. V lost 1 base and J lost 2; bases outside the gene matches: 4. Germline V gene data show CDR1 as MDHEN and CDR2 as SYDVKM. The CDR3 totals 17 residues. This CDR3 reads CASSLFRLAGTKNIQYF. The CDR3 DNA reads as TGTGCCAGCAGTTTATTCCGACTAGCGGGAACCAAAAACATTCAGTACTTC.

The gene calls are TRBV5-4 and TRBJ2-1, with 11 bases identical to TRBD2. The germline CDR1 and CDR2 sequences are SGHNT and YYREEE (reference sequence). Trimming at V came to 5 bases and at J to 3 bases, leaving 4 bases not matched to a gene. The CDR3 consists of 15 residues. CDR3 sequence (DNA): TGTGCCAGCAGTTTCGGACTAGCGGGCTACAATGAGCAGTTCTTC. Its translation: CASSFGLAGYNEQFF.

This clone has only one observation. This rearrangement joins TRBV7-6 to TRBJ2-1, with 11 bases that match TRBD2. J was trimmed by 4 bases and V by 0 bases; bases with no gene match: 5. Germline values: CDR1 SGHVS, CDR2 FNYEAQ. The CDR3 sequence is 17 residues long. The CDR3 spells CASSLAGTSGFYNEQFF. For the CDR3, the DNA is TGTGCCAGCAGCTTAGCCGGGACTAGCGGATTTTACAATGAGCAGTTCTTC.

The chain carries TRBV9 and TRBJ1-4; D call uncertain. Germline V gives CDR1 SGDLS, CDR2 YYNGEE. The CDR3 is made up of 15 amino acids. With 0 bases removed from V and 8 bases from J, the gap between germline ends came to 14 bases. CDR3 sequence reads: CASSVDRYPKEKLFF. The CDR3 region has the DNA TGTGCCAGCAGCGTAGACCGCTATCCAAAGGAAAAACTGTTTTTT.

The genes are TRBV5-4 and TRBJ2-1; TRBD1 is a possible D gene (7 bases). V lost 6 bases and J 6 bases, leaving 19 bases between the germline ends. This CDR3 contains 15 residues. Germline CDR1 and CDR2: SGHNT and YYREEE (reference sequence). The CDR3 DNA reads TGTGCCAGCACCACGGGCCAGGGGGGAATCAATGAGCAGTTCTTC. Translation: CASTTGQGGINEQFF.

V gene TRBV19 combines with J gene TRBJ1-1; D uncertain. CDR1 is LNHDA and CDR2 is SQIVND in the germline V gene (reference sequence). V was shortened by 7 bases and J by 0 bases, with 6 bases between the two germline ends. The CDR3 consists of 12 residues. Here the CDR3 reads CASMSLNTEAFF. CDR3 nucleotide sequence: TGTGCCAGTATGTCCTTGAACACTGAAGCTTTCTTT.

V and J are TRBV5-5 and TRBJ1-3, with D perhaps matching TRBD1 (5 bases). V lost 4 bases and J lost 7, with 24 bases in between. CDR3 length: 17 residues. Germline assignment: CDR1 SGHKS and CDR2 YYEKEE (reference sequence). The CDR3 here is CASSPTGVRSGSNTIYF. Here the CDR3 DNA reads TGTGCCAGCAGCCCAACGGGGGTTAGGTCGGGTAGTAACACCATATATTTT.

The chain has TRBV6-2 or TRBV6-3 and TRBJ2-2; TRBD2 might be the D (6 bases). The CDR3 spans 17 residues. Germline CDR1 and CDR2: MNHEY and SVGEGT. The V and J ends lost 6 bases and 7 bases respectively, with 24 bases between them. The CDR3 bases are TGTGCCAGCAGCTTCACCGGGACTGCAATTTACTTCGGGGAGCTGTTTTTT. This codes for CASSFTGTAIYFGELFF.

This sequence joins TRBV19 and TRBJ1-1; D gene ambiguous. The CDR3 runs to 14 residues. V was pared by 6 bases and J by 8 bases, with 19 bases between. From germline, CDR1 is LNHDA and CDR2 SQIVND (reference sequence). The CDR3 region is CASSPIQRYTEAFF. CDR3 nucleotides: TGTGCCAGTAGCCCTATACAGAGATATACAGAAGCTTTCTTT.